These 2 T cell receptor beta chains were all obtained from the same sample, sequenced in a study of shared clonotypes between healthy human individuals. Sequencing was performed with immunoSEQ multiplex PCR; in TCRdb, only in-frame clones are kept and a portion is missing. The sample yields 100,000 to 120,000 clones, around 71% seen once. Sequencing was performed on memory CD8+ T cells sorted from blood. Subset described: CD45RO+ cells pooled with CCR7-negative TemRA cells. The receptors here all came from a woman in her twenties or thirties in good health.

This clone was recorded once. The chain recombines TRBV28 with TRBJ1-2; D perhaps matches TRBD1 (5 bases). The germline gives CDR1 MDHEN, CDR2 SYDVKM. Trimming stripped 0 bases from V and 3 bases from J, with 8 bases between. The CDR3 loop spans 14 amino acids. The CDR3 DNA is TGTGCCAGCAGTTTATGGACAGACGACTATGGCTACACCTTC. It is translated as CASSLWTDDYGYTF.

The J gene is TRBJ2-1, the V gene TRBV7-7; tentatively, D is TRBD2 (5 bases). Trimming removed 5 bases at V and 6 bases at J, with 14 bases between. Germline lookup yields CDR1 SSHAT and CDR2 FNYEAQ (reference sequence). This CDR3 region has 14 residues. CDR3 sequence (DNA): TGTGCCAGCAGCCCCTGGCCCCGGGGCAATGAGCAGTTCTTC. Protein: CASSPWPRGNEQFF.